This T cell receptor beta chain is from a study of CD8+ T cells in alopecia areata. Isolated RNA was reverse transcribed into cDNA used as the sequencing template. Using immunoSEQ multiplex PCR, the repertoire was profiled, and TCRdb retains in-frame clones only, with some absent. The table includes 100,000 to 150,000 clones, 60% to 65% detected once. V lost 5 bases and J 5 bases, leaving 6 bases between the germline ends. The CDR3 contains 10 residues. Germline lookup yields CDR1 SQVTM and CDR2 ANQGSEA. Noted treatment: oral pan-JAK inhibitor, 5-10 mg twice daily. Peripheral blood and lesional scalp punch biopsies came from alopecia areata patients.

J is TRBJ2-5 and V is TRBV29-1, with D hard to call. The TCR sequence derives from a human donor with alopecia areata. Source: CD4+ T cells sorted from blood, taken at week 4, from a patient treated with tofacitinib. The CDR3 nucleotides are TGCAGCGTTAGGTCGGAGACCCAGTACTTC. This sequence encodes CSVRSETQYF.